What follows is one T cell receptor beta chain and its context. The antigen is not known. The sample belongs to a study of beta chain features in type 1 diabetes. Via CD45RO/CCR7/CD25/CD127/CD95/CD27, cells of the CD4+ naive, central memory, regulatory and stem cell-like memory subsets were sorted. Regarding the study as a whole: Type 1 diabetes patients showed a moderate but significant shortening of TCRB CDR3s in all four CD4+ subsets.

The CDR3 has 13 residues. Trimming took off 7 bases at V and 0 bases at J, with 7 bases between the two ends. Germline V lookup: CDR1 MNHNY, CDR2 SVGAGI (reference sequence). TCRB transcripts that were expressed got sequenced, as all of the isolated RNA had been reverse transcribed. Method: immunoSEQ multiplex PCR; TCRdb's copy keeps in-frame clones and lacks some. Of approximately 120,000 clones listed, 17% are singletons. This receptor was taken from a man aged 18 to 29 with type 1 diabetes. Sequencing was performed on central memory CD4+ T cells from blood. This chain uses TRBV6-6 with TRBJ1-5; no clear D. In DNA form, the CDR3 reads TGTGCCAGCATGTCGGTTAGCAATCAGCCCCAGCATTTT. Encoded protein: CASMSVSNQPQHF.